This TCR beta chain was obtained from a study of cytomegalovirus exposure and HLA in healthy donors. The overall study: A subsequent analysis reported that the roughly 120 validation repertoires were produced on the same platform that had also been used for the roughly 700 first-cohort repertoires. General study points: CMV antigen specificity was confirmed in vitro for a few CMV-associated chains.

Remarks on this clone: The antigen is unknown.

The donors were part of the roughly 120-subject validation cohort, which stood apart from the 666-subject first cohort. TCRdb's table, derived via immunoSEQ multiplex PCR, lists solely in-frame clones and lacks some. The repertoire holds roughly 100,000 clones, with 88% as singletons. Germline V gene lookup returns CDR1 SGHDT and CDR2 YYEEEE. Trimming took off 0 bases at V and 2 bases at J, with 9 bases between the two ends. The CDR3 is 14 residues long. V and J are TRBV5-6 and TRBJ2-7; TRBD1 is a possible D gene (5 bases). Sequenced sample: PBMCs. The receptor was isolated from a woman between 18 and 29 years old in good health and CMV-seropositive. CDR3 bases: TGTGCCAGCAGCTTGGAAGGGGCCCCCTACGAGCAGTACTTC. It encodes CASSLEGAPYEQYF.